This is a list of T cell receptor beta chains from one sample in a study of cytomegalovirus exposure and HLA in healthy donors. Produced via immunoSEQ multiplex PCR; TCRdb's table is partial and in-frame only. This sample has about 150,000 clones; nearly 10% occur once, and the top ten carry 1.8%. Material for sequencing was PBMCs. The receptor set was obtained from a man aged 45-65 years in good health and CMV-seronegative. CDR3s include the opening cysteine and the closing phenylalanine or tryptophan. D genes are given only for firm matches. Part of the rows lack a size; the others show once, few, many or a class for expanded clones.

few	TRBV21-1	.	TRBJ2-4	TGTGCCAGCAGCAAAGAACCCTCACAGGGGGCGAAGAAGGTAGCCAAAAACATTCAGTACTTC	CASSKEPSQGAKKVAKNIQYF
.	TRBV27	TRBD2	TRBJ2-7	TGTGCCAGCAGGACACTAGCGGCTAGCTCCTACGAGCAGTACTTC	CASRTLAASSYEQYF
few	TRBV18	TRBD2	TRBJ2-3	TGTGCCAGCTCACCGCGGACTAGCGGGGTACTTAGCACAGATACGCAGTATTTT	CASSPRTSGVLSTDTQYF
.	TRBV9	TRBD2	TRBJ2-5	TGTGCCAGCAGCGCACATCAAACTAGCGATGAGACCCAGTACTTC	CASSAHQTSDETQYF
.	TRBV29-1	.	TRBJ2-5	TGCAGCGTCATCCTGGTGACAGAGACGTGGACCCAGTACTTC	CSVILVTETWTQYF
.	TRBV28	.	TRBJ2-7	TGTGCCAGCAGTGCCTCCGGGGGGCCCTACGAGCAGTACTTC	CASSASGGPYEQYF
few	TRBV11-3	.	TRBJ2-5	TGTGCCAGCAGCCTACGACAGCAAGAGACCCAGTACTTC	CASSLRQQETQYF
few	TRBV2	.	TRBJ2-3	TGTGCCAGCAGTGAATCTCCCGGGAAGGTAGGCACAGATACGCAGTATTTT	CASSESPGKVGTDTQYF
few	TRBV4-1	.	TRBJ1-1	TGCGCCAGCAGCCAAGGGAGGTGGATTTCGAACACTGAAGCTTTCTTT	CASSQGRWISNTEAFF
.	TRBV2	TRBD1	TRBJ1-2	TGTGCCAGCAGTGAAGCGAGGGGCAGGGGGCGTGGTGGCTACACCTTC	CASSEARGRGRGGYTF
few	TRBV6-1	TRBD1	TRBJ1-2	TGTGCCAGCAGTGAACTGGGACAGGGATATGGCTACACCTTC	CASSELGQGYGYTF
.	TRBV7-6	TRBD2	TRBJ2-3	TGTGCCAGCAGCTTCGCACTCGGGGGGAGCACAGATACGCAGTATTTT	CASSFALGGSTDTQYF